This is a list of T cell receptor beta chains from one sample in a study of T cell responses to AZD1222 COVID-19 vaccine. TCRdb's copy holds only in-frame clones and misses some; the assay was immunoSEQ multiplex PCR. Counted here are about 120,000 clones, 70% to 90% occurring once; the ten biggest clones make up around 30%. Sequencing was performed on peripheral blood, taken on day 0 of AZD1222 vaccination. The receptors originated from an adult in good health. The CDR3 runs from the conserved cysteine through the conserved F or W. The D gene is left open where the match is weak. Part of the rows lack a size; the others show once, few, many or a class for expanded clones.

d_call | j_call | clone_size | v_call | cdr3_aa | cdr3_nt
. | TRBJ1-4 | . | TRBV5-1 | CASSLGAGTNEKLFF | TGCGCCAGCAGCTTGGGGGCGGGAACTAATGAAAAACTGTTTTTT
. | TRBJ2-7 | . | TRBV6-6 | CASSSSGGRPSEQYF | TGTGCCAGCAGTTCCTCCGGGGGGCGCCCCTCCGAGCAGTACTTC
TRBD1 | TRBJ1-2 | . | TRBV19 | CASSTQGAHGYTF | TGTGCCAGTAGTACACAGGGGGCGCATGGCTACACCTTC
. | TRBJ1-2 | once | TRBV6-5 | CASSYWGGSGYTF | TGTGCCAGCAGTTACTGGGGGGGCAGTGGCTACACCTTC
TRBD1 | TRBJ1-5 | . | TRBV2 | CASRETGLFQPQHF | TGTGCCAGCAGGGAGACAGGGTTATTTCAGCCCCAGCATTTT
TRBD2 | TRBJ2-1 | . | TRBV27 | CASGSGTPPYNEQFF | TGTGCCAGCGGTAGCGGGACCCCCCCCTACAATGAGCAGTTCTTC
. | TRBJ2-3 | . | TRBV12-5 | CASGLDRIDTQYF | TGTGCTAGTGGTCTTGACAGGATAGATACGCAGTATTTT
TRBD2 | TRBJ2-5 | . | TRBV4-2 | CASSQVEGRGSRETQYF | TGTGCCAGCAGCCAAGTGGAAGGGAGGGGAAGTCGAGAGACCCAGTACTTC
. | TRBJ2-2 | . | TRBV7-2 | CASSLMAGELFF | TGTGCCAGCAGCTTAATGGCCGGGGAGCTGTTTTTT
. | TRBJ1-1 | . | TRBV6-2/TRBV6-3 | CASSRPSGLNTEAFF | TGTGCCAGCAGCCGTCCATCTGGGTTGAACACTGAAGCTTTCTTT
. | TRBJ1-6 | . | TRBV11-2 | CASSFMGQNNSPLHF | TGTGCCAGCAGCTTCATGGGACAAAATAATTCACCCCTCCACTTT
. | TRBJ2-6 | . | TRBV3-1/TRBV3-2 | CASSPRGVGANVLTF | TGTGCCAGCAGCCCCAGGGGTGTCGGGGCCAACGTCCTGACTTTC
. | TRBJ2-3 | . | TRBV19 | CASSTTGLASTDTQYF | TGTGCCAGTAGTACAACAGGACTGGCTAGCACAGATACGCAGTATTTT
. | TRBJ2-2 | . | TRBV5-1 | CASSPTRIQNGELFF | TGCGCCAGCAGCCCGACTAGAATCCAGAACGGGGAGCTGTTTTTT
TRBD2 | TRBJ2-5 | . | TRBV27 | CASSLLAGASPAQYF | TGTGCCAGCAGTTTATTAGCGGGGGCCTCCCCCGCCCAGTACTTC
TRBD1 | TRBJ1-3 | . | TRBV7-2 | CASSLGTGGSGNTIYF | TGTGCCAGCAGCTTAGGGACAGGGGGAAGTGGAAACACCATATATTTT
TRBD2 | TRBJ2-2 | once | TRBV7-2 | CASSPAAGGKAGELFF | TGTGCCAGCAGCCCCGCAGCGGGGGGGAAGGCCGGGGAGCTGTTTTTT
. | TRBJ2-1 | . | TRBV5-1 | CASQPQGGNEQFF | TGCGCCAGCCAGCCACAGGGCGGCAATGAGCAGTTCTTC
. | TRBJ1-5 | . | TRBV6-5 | CASSYWDPRSSDAQHF | TGTGCCAGCAGTTACTGGGACCCCCGTTCGTCGGATGCCCAGCATTTT
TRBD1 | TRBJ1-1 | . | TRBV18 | CASSPSVQGLNTEAFF | TGTGCCAGCTCACCATCCGTACAGGGGTTGAACACTGAAGCTTTCTTT
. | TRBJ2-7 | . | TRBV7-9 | CASSLGSGPPYEQYF | TGTGCCAGCAGCTTGGGGAGCGGACCCCCCTACGAGCAGTACTTC
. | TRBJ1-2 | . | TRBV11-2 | CASRSTVNYGYTF | TGTGCCAGCAGGTCGACAGTGAACTATGGCTACACCTTC
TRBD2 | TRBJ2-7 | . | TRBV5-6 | CASSPLAGGPFEQYF | TGTGCCAGCAGCCCATTAGCGGGAGGGCCGTTCGAGCAGTACTTC
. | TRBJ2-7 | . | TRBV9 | CASSAKGAARSYEQYF | TGTGCCAGCAGCGCAAAAGGGGCGGCGCGCTCCTACGAGCAGTACTTC
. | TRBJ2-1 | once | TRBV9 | CASSVGAETYNEQFF | TGTGCCAGCAGCGTAGGGGCTGAGACATACAATGAGCAGTTCTTC
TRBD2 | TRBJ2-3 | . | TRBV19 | CASTGGNTQYF | TGTGCCAGTACGGGAGGGAATACGCAGTATTTT
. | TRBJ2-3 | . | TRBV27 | CASSNGISSTDTQYF | TGTGCCAGCAGTAACGGGATCTCTAGCACAGATACGCAGTATTTT
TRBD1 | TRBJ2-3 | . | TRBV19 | CASSTRTGDRSDTQYF | TGTGCCAGTAGTACCAGGACAGGGGATCGGTCCGATACGCAGTATTTT
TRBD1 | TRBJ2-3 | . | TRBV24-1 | CATGTGSPDTQYF | TGTGCCACCGGGACAGGGTCCCCAGATACGCAGTATTTT
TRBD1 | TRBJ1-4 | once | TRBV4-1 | CASSQGTGKGEKLFF | TGCGCCAGCAGCCAAGGGACAGGGAAAGGTGAAAAACTGTTTTTT
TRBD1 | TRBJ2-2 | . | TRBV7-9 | CASSATGDNTGELFF | TGTGCCAGCAGCGCGACAGGGGACAACACCGGGGAGCTGTTTTTT
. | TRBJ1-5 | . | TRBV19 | CASSRETSNQPQHF | TGTGCCAGTAGCAGGGAAACGAGCAATCAGCCCCAGCATTTT
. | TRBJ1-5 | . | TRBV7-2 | CASSLVIGQPQHF | TGTGCCAGCAGCTTAGTGATAGGGCAGCCCCAGCATTTT
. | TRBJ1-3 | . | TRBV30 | CAWSQGSGNTIYF | TGTGCCTGGAGCCAGGGGTCTGGAAACACCATATATTTT
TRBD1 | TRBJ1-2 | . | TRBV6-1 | CASSETGRNYGYTF | TGTGCCAGCAGTGAGACAGGGAGGAACTATGGCTACACCTTC